The rows below give T cell receptor beta chains drawn from one sample of a study of Graves' ophthalmopathy and Graves' hyperthyroidism. In TCRdb, the multiplex PCR reads were re-called with MiXCR into one record per CDR3 protein. The data hold some 380,000 distinct CDR3 sequences, with 15% to 17% observed a single time. Sequenced: peripheral blood. Every receptor here comes from a young woman with stable Graves' hyperthyroidism. CDR3s leave out the opening cysteine and the closing phenylalanine or tryptophan. The D gene is left open where the match is weak.

>9|TRBJ1-1|TRBV6-5|.
ASLGQQQAF
>14|TRBJ1-2|TRBV6-1|TRBD1
ASSGTGGAAPYGYT
>12|TRBJ1-5|TRBV24-1|.
ATSDRVSNQPQH
>15|TRBJ2-3|TRBV6-2/TRBV6-3|TRBD2
ASSYSIAGGQTDTQY
>13|TRBJ2-7|TRBV3-1|.
ASSPEVASSYEQY
>9|TRBJ2-7|TRBV28|TRBD1
AGQGAGEQY
>11|TRBJ1-5|TRBV6-5|.
ASRNARNQPQH
>16|TRBJ1-1|TRBV19|TRBD1
ASSSAPGQGFMNTEAF
>12|TRBJ2-5|TRBV6-1|.
ASSEAQSGETQY
>12|TRBJ2-7|TRBV6-1|.
ATLSDSYTYEQY
>12|TRBJ2-4|TRBV20-1|.
SASQQRTKNIQY
>10|TRBJ1-2|TRBV19|.
ASSRSYYGYT
>11|TRBJ1-1|TRBV12-3/TRBV12-4|.
ASTLHPNTEAF